This TCR beta chain derives from a study of beta chain features in type 1 diabetes. Whole-study context: Patients and healthy donors were similar in age, gender and cell yields. Sorted cell examination encompassed 85 million to 130 million cells across all samples.

CDR1 and CDR2 (germline): SGHVS, FNYEAQ. The CDR3 is 13 amino acids. V gave up 1 base and J gave up 6 bases, with 7 bases separating them. cDNA synthesis used the whole RNA isolate, giving expressed TCRB sequences. The data were produced by immunoSEQ multiplex PCR, yet TCRdb's version contains in-frame clones alone and is incomplete. The data show hundreds of thousands of clones, about an eighth seen once. Note on this clone: Its antigen is unknown.

Study results and caveats: Researchers could not determine here whether HLA type influences TCRB rearrangement. Among patients, naive, central memory and Treg TCRB repertoires appeared more similar than among healthy donors. Shortening of TCRB CDR3s, moderate but significant, appeared in all four CD4+ subsets of Type 1 diabetes patients.

This TCR came from a man in his late teens or twenties with type 1 diabetes. The chain has TRBV7-6 and TRBJ2-1, with D unresolved. The source material was naive CD4+ T cells from blood. CDR3: CASSLVYPNEQFF. In DNA form, the CDR3 reads TGTGCCAGCAGCTTAGTCTATCCCAATGAGCAGTTCTTC.